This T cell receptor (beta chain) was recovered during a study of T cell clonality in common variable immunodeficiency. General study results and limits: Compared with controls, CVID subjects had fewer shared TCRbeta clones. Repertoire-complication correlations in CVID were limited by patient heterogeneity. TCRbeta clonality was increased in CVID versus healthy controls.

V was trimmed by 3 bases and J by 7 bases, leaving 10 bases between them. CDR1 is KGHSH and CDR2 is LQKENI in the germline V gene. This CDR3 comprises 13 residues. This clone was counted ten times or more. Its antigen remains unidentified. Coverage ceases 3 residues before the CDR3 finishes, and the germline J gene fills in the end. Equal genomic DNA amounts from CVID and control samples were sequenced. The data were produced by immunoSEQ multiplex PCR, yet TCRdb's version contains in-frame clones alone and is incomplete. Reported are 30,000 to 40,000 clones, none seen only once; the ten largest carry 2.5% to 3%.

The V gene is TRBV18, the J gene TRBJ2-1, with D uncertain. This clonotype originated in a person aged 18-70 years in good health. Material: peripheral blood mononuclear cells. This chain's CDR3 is CASSPPLWNEQFF. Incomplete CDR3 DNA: TGTGCCAGCTCACCCCCACTCTGGAATGAG.